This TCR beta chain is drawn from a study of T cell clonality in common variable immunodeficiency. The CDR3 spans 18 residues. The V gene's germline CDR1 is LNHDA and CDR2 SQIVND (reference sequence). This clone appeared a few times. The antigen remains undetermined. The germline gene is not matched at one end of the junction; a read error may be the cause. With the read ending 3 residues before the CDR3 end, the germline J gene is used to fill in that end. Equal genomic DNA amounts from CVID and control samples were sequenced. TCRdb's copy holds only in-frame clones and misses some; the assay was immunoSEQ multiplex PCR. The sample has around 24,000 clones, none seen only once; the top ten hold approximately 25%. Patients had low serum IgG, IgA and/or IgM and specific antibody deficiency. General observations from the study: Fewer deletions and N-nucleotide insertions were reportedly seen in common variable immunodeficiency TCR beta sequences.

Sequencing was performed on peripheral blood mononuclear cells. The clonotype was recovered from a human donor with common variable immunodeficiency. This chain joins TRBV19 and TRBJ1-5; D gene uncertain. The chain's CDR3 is CASSSDLLPPYSKQPQHF. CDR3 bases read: TGTGCCAGTAGTAGCGATTTACTCCCCCCTTATAGCAAGCAGCCC.